The T cell receptor beta chain described here comes from a study of blood T cell repertoires in COVID-19. This CDR3 has 17 residues. V shed 6 bases, J shed 6 bases, and the junction held 15 bases outside the gene matches. The germline CDR1 and CDR2 sequences are MDHEN and SYDVKM. The data were produced by immunoSEQ multiplex PCR, yet TCRdb's version contains in-frame clones alone and is incomplete. The table records some 390,000 clones, roughly 90% of them present only once. Specimen: peripheral blood. The chain recombines TRBV28 with TRBJ1-5; TRBD1 matches 9 bases. This clonotype was obtained from a woman aged 40-49 years with COVID-19, enrolled during active disease. In DNA, the CDR3 is TGTGCCAGCAGACCCCCCGGTGGGACAGGGAAGGGTCAGCCCCAGCATTTT. Protein: CASRPPGGTGKGQPQHF.